A selection of T cell receptor beta chains follows, all from one sample in a study of control samples from healthy donors and cancer patients. TCRdb keeps only in-frame clones here, not all; method: immunoSEQ multiplex PCR. The sample has about 190,000 clones; the top ten hold roughly 2%. What was sequenced was blood. The source of these receptors is a woman in her thirties in good health. CDR3s include the opening cysteine and the closing phenylalanine or tryptophan. The D gene is left open where the match is weak.

v_gene	j_gene	d_gene	CDR3aa	CDR3nt
TRBV9	TRBJ2-1	TRBD2	CASSVTPTGGSSYNEQFF	TGTGCCAGCAGCGTGACTCCGACGGGGGGTAGCTCCTACAATGAGCAGTTCTTC
TRBV6-5	TRBJ1-5	TRBD1	CASKTGGQPQHF	TGTGCCAGCAAGACAGGGGGTCAGCCCCAGCATTTT
TRBV9	TRBJ2-2	-	CASSVGKAYTGELFF	TGTGCCAGCAGCGTAGGCAAGGCATACACCGGGGAGCTGTTTTTT
TRBV7-2	TRBJ2-2	-	CASSLVPRTGELFF	TGTGCCAGCAGCTTAGTCCCGAGGACCGGGGAGCTGTTTTTT
TRBV16	TRBJ1-1	-	CASSQSPGGGPEAFF	TGTGCCAGCAGCCAATCACCGGGGGGCGGGCCTGAAGCTTTCTTT
TRBV6-2/TRBV6-3	TRBJ2-7	-	CASSYRDPGYEQYF	TGTGCCAGCAGTTACCGAGACCCGGGTTACGAGCAGTACTTC
TRBV5-1	TRBJ1-1	TRBD1	CASRTSTQGAGTEAFF	TGCGCCAGTCGAACCTCAACACAGGGGGCTGGAACTGAAGCTTTCTTT
TRBV19	TRBJ1-5	-	CASTWTNSNQPQHF	TGTGCCAGTACATGGACGAATAGCAATCAGCCCCAGCATTTT
TRBV18	TRBJ2-1	TRBD1	CASSPPGQEDNEQFF	TGTGCCAGCTCACCACCGGGACAGGAGGACAATGAGCAGTTCTTC
TRBV28	TRBJ1-1	-	CASSLGPEAFF	TGTGCCAGCAGTTTAGGGCCTGAAGCTTTCTTT
TRBV6-5	TRBJ2-3	TRBD1	CASSYYGTGSMNTQYF	TGTGCCAGCAGTTACTACGGGACAGGGTCTATGAATACGCAGTATTTT
TRBV5-8	TRBJ1-2	-	CASSLGGLRGYTF	TGTGCCAGCAGCTTGGGGGGTCTTCGGGGCTACACCTTC
TRBV6-5	TRBJ1-1	TRBD1	CASSRPTGQGTEAFF	TGTGCCAGCAGTCGTCCGACAGGGCAAGGCACTGAAGCTTTCTTT
TRBV9	TRBJ1-5	TRBD1	CASSVGDRGSNQPQHF	TGTGCCAGCAGCGTAGGGGACAGGGGTAGCAATCAGCCCCAGCATTTT
TRBV27	TRBJ2-3	TRBD1	CASSSPRDRGTDTQYF	TGTGCCAGCAGTTCCCCCCGGGACAGGGGGACAGATACGCAGTATTTT
TRBV20-1	TRBJ1-4	-	CSLRTNEKLFF	TGCAGTCTCAGAACTAATGAAAAACTGTTTTTT
TRBV6-6	TRBJ1-2	TRBD1	CASSYGDRGFYTF	TGTGCCAGCAGTTATGGGGACAGGGGTTTCTACACCTTC
TRBV9	TRBJ2-3	TRBD2	CASSVASGVSTQYF	TGTGCCAGCAGCGTAGCTAGCGGGGTCTCTACGCAGTATTTT